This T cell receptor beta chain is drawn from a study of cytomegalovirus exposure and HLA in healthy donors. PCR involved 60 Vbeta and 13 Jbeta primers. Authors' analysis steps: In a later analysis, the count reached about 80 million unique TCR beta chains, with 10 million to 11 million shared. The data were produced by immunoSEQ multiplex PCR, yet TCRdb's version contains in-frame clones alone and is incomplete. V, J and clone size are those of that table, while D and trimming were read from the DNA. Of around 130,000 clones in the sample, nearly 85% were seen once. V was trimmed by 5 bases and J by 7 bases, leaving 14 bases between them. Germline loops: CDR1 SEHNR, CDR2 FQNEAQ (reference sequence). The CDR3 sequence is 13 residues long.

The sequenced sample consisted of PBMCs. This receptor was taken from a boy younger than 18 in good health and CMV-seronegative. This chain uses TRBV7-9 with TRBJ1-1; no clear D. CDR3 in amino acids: CASSPPIGNEAFF. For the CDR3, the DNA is TGTGCCAGCAGCCCCCCGATCGGGAATGAAGCTTTCTTT. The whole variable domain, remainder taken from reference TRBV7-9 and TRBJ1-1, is DTGVSQNPRHKITKRGQNVTFRCDPISEHNRLYWYRQTLGQGPEFLTYFQNEAQLEKSRLLSDRFSAERPKGSFSTLEIQRTEQGDSAMYLCASSPPIGNEAFFGQGTRLTVV.